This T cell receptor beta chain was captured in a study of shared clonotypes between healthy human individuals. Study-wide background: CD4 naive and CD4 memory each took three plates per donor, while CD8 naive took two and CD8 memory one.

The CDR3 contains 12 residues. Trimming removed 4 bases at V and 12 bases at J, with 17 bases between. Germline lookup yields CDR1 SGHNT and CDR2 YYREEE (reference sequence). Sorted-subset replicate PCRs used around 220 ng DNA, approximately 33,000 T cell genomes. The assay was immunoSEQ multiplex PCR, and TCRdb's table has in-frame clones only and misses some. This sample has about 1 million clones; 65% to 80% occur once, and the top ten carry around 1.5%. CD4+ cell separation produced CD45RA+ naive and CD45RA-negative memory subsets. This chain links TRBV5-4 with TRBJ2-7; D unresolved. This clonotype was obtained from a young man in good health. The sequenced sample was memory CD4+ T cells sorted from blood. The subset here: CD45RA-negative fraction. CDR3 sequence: CASSRDTQVWYF. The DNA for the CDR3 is TGTGCCAGCAGCCGCGACACGCAGGTTTGGTACTTC.